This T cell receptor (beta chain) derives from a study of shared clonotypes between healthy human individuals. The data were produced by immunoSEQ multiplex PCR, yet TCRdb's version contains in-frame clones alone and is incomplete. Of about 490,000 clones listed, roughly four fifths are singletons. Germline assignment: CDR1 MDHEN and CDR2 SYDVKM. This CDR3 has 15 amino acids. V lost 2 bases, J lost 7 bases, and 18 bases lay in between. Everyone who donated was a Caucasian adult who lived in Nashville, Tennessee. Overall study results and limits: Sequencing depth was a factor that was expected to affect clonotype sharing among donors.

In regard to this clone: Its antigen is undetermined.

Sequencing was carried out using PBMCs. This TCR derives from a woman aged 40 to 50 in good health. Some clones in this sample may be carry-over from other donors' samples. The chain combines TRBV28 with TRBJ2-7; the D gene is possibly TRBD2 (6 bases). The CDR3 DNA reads TGTGCCAGCAGTTTAATGGTTCGGGAGTTTTGGGAGCAGTACTTC. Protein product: CASSLMVREFWEQYF.